This is a list of T cell receptor beta chains from one sample in a study of T cell responses to AZD1222 COVID-19 vaccine. Profiled with immunoSEQ multiplex PCR; TCRdb holds only in-frame clones, not every one. The sample lists approximately 130,000 clones, around 89% occurring once. Here the sequenced sample was peripheral blood, taken on day 0 of MenACWY control vaccination. Receptors originate from an adult in good health. Both conserved end residues are part of each CDR3. The order of the fields is V gene, CDR3 protein.

V gene: TRBV6-5
CDR3 protein: CASSYGGSSETQYF

V gene: TRBV7-2
CDR3 protein: CASSLVGLAPGVVGELFF

V gene: TRBV12-3/TRBV12-4
CDR3 protein: CASRQQGTLHF

V gene: TRBV6-5
CDR3 protein: CASSYRDSPLHF

V gene: TRBV3-1/TRBV3-2
CDR3 protein: CASSQGYGQSSF

V gene: TRBV5-1
CDR3 protein: CASSQAYEQYF

V gene: TRBV12-3/TRBV12-4
CDR3 protein: CASSLASYEQYF

V gene: TRBV11-2
CDR3 protein: CASSLTGLSTDTQYF

V gene: TRBV11-3
CDR3 protein: CASSLSRGARTGELFF

V gene: TRBV28
CDR3 protein: CASSWGHSSPLHF

V gene: TRBV9
CDR3 protein: CASSVEGGNEQFF

V gene: TRBV20-1
CDR3 protein: CSASRAGGTYNSPLHF

V gene: TRBV29-1
CDR3 protein: CSVETGGLGDTQYF